This T cell receptor (beta chain) was sequenced for a study of CD8 T cells in ankylosing spondylitis. Study-level findings and limits: Characteristic of ankylosing spondylitis blood, it appeared, was a TCR beta motif comprising fewer than 10 highly homologous variants. According to the report, clones linked to the disease were significantly enriched in matched synovial fluid samples taken from ankylosing spondylitis patients.

TCRdb reprocessed the 5' RACE reads via MiXCR and lists one record per CDR3 protein. The table shows about 440,000 distinct CDR3 sequences, with approximately 17% occurring only once. This CDR3 contains 13 residues. Germline CDR1 is SGHTA and CDR2 is FQGTGA. The germline V and J ends were trimmed by 3 bases and 8 bases, with 12 bases remaining between them. A remark on this clonotype: Its target is not known.

Sample: blood, either unsorted or a sorted T cell fraction (not recorded which). The clonotype comes from a male donor with ankylosing spondylitis. The chain uses TRBV7-3 and TRBJ2-3; D not certain. CDR3 sequence reads: CASSFRERSTQYF. The CDR3 bases are TGTGCCAGCAGCTTCCGTGAGCGTAGTACGCAGTATTTT.